The present T cell receptor (beta chain) was sequenced within a study of response to subunit inactivated influenza vaccine. TCRdb reprocessed the RT-PCR reads with MiXCR, giving one entry per CDR3 protein. The repertoire holds 400,000 to 650,000 distinct CDR3 sequences, with 6% to 9% as singletons. This sample comprised PBMCs from blood, obtained about 24 months after vaccination. The receptor was isolated from a man in his fifties or sixties who received an inactivated influenza vaccine.

CDR3 coding DNA: TGCGCCAGCAGCCAAGGGGGGTTGGCCGCCTACGAGCAGTACTTC. Its protein product is CASSQGGLAAYEQYF. V and J are TRBV4-1 and TRBJ2-7; D is tentatively TRBD1 or TRBD2 (5 bases each). Germline V gives CDR1 MGHRA, CDR2 YSYEKL. Trimming removed 1 base from V and 2 bases from J, with 12 bases in between. The CDR3 is made up of 15 amino acids.